This T cell receptor beta chain emerged from a study of blood T cell repertoires in COVID-19. Study-wide background: The study drew acute and convalescent COVID-19 samples from the United States, Italy and Spain. Nucleic acid was either cDNA or gDNA, and it came from T cells, B-cell-depleted T cells, or PBMCs.

The CDR3 loop spans 18 amino acids. Germline V lookup: CDR1 LGHNT, CDR2 FRNRAP. The ends lost 1 base at V and 0 bases at J; junction bases unmatched: 12. In regard to this clone: Other DNA sequences within the sample encode an identical CDR3.

Per the study methods: By means of reference gene primer amplification, nucleated cell counts were estimated. TCRdb keeps only in-frame clones here, not all; method: immunoSEQ multiplex PCR. The V and J calls and clone size were taken over from that table, and D and trimming were inferred from the DNA. The sample lists approximately 100,000 clones, 81% seen once, with about 10% in the top ten. The chain has TRBV12-5 and TRBJ2-7; 7 bases agree with TRBD2. This sequence originates from a human donor in a cohort sampled during active COVID-19. The sequenced sample was peripheral blood. The CDR3 sequence is CASGLGGGGGGNSYEQYF. The CDR3, as DNA: TGTGCTAGTGGTTTGGGGGGTGGCGGGGGAGGAAACTCCTACGAGCAGTACTTC.